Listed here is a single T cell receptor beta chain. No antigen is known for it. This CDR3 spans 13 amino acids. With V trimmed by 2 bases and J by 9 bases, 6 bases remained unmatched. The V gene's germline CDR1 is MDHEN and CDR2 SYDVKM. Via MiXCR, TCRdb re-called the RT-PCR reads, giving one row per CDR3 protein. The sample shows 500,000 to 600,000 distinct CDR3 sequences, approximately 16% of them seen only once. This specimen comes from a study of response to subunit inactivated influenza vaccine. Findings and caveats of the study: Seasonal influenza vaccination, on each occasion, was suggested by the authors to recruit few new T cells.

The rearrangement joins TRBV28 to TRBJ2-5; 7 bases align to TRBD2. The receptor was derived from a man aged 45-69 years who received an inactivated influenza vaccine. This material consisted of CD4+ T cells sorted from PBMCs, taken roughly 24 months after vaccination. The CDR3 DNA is TGTGCCAGCAGTTTAGGGGGGGTATGGGCCCAGTACTTC. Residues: CASSLGGVWAQYF.